This T cell receptor (beta chain) was captured by sequencing in a study of blood T cell repertoires in COVID-19. Whole-study context: T cells, B-cell-depleted T cells, or PBMCs provided the cDNA or gDNA that served as material.

The length of the CDR3 is 12 residues. The V segment lost 3 bases and the J segment 8 bases; nucleotides outside the gene matches: 0. Germline CDR1 and CDR2: SGHRS and YFSETQ. Those who participated ranged in age from roughly 18 to 90 years and resided in about two dozen US areas. In the source study's methods: Amplification from reference gene primers served as the basis for estimated nucleated cell counts. Clones were read by immunoSEQ multiplex PCR, and TCRdb kept only the in-frame ones, dropping some. V, J and clone size derive from that table, while D and trimming were established from the DNA sequence. The profile shows about 300,000 clones, about nine tenths of them singletons.

The sequence came from a young man who had recovered from COVID-19. The sequencing input was PBMCs or T cells enriched from blood (not recorded which). The chain employs TRBV5-1 and TRBJ1-3; 9 positions agree with TRBD1. As DNA, the CDR3 is TGCGCCAGCAGCTGGACAGGGGACACCATATATTTT. As protein: CASSWTGDTIYF. The complete variable domain, with remaining parts taken from reference TRBV5-1 and TRBJ1-3, reads KAGVTQTPRYLIKTRGQQVTLSCSPISGHRSVSWYQQTPGQGLQFLFEYFSETQRNKGNFPGRFSGRQFSNSRSEMNVSTLELGDSALYLCASSWTGDTIYFGEGSWLTVV.